The 29 T cell receptor beta chains given below trace back to one sample, sequenced in a study of response to subunit inactivated influenza vaccine. TCRdb called the RT-PCR reads again in MiXCR, with one record for every CDR3 protein. The sample holds about 650,000 distinct CDR3 sequences, more than 15% seen once. Sample: PBMCs from blood, taken about 13 days after vaccination. The source of these receptors is a man between 45 and 60 years old who received an inactivated influenza vaccine.

This clonotype was observed a few times. This chain links TRBV4-2 with TRBJ2-7; possible D gene TRBD2, 8 bases. Germline lookup yields CDR1 LGHNA and CDR2 YNFKEQ. Deletions cut 0 bases from V and 6 bases from J, with 15 bases between. The CDR3 consists of 15 residues. The CDR3 protein is CASSQEGGGRSEQYF. The CDR3 DNA reads TGTGCCAGCAGCCAAGAAGGGGGCGGGAGGAGCGAGCAGTACTTC.

The rearrangement joins TRBV19 to TRBJ1-2, with D possibly being TRBD1 (5 bases). The CDR3 has 14 amino acids. Germline V gene lookup returns CDR1 LNHDA and CDR2 SQIVND (reference sequence). The V end lost 2 bases, the J end lost 7 bases, and 14 bases lay between the germline ends. The CDR3 coding sequence is TGTGCCAGTAGTATACCCCCAGGGTCTCGTGGCTACACCTTC. This encodes CASSIPPGSRGYTF.

V and J are TRBV20-1 and TRBJ2-7; D possibly matches TRBD1 or TRBD2 (6 bases each). V was clipped by 3 bases and J by 2 bases, with 26 bases between them. The V gene's germline CDR1 is DFQATT and CDR2 SNEGSKA (reference sequence). The CDR3 loop spans 18 amino acids. The CDR3 here is CSASSAVTGALPTYEQYF. DNA of the CDR3: TGCAGTGCTAGCTCCGCCGTCACGGGGGCACTCCCAACCTACGAGCAGTACTTC.

This clonotype occurred many times. This chain connects TRBV5-6 to TRBJ2-7, with D unresolved. Germline loops: CDR1 SGHDT, CDR2 YYEEEE. The length of the CDR3 is 13 residues. Trimming took off 0 bases at V and 2 bases at J, with 6 bases between the two ends. The CDR3 DNA reads as TGTGCCAGCAGCTTGGTTTTTCCCTACGAGCAGTACTTC. It encodes CASSLVFPYEQYF.

The chain combines TRBV6-2 or TRBV6-3 with TRBJ2-6, with 10 bases identical to TRBD1. CDR3 length: 18 residues. The ends lost 2 bases at V and 3 bases at J; junction bases unmatched: 7. Germline CDR1 is MNHEY and CDR2 is SVGEGT. The CDR3 coding sequence is TGTGCCAGCAGTTACCCGACAGGGGGCAAATTTGGGGCCAACGTCCTGACTTTC. Translation gives CASSYPTGGKFGANVLTF.

Here the CDR3 reads CASSVGHKETQYF. The CDR3, as DNA: TGCGCCTCCAGCGTAGGACATAAAGAGACCCAGTACTTC. The rearrangement joins TRBV5-1 to TRBJ2-5; a possible D gene is TRBD1 (5 bases). Per the germline V gene, CDR1 is SGHRS and CDR2 is YFSETQ. The V end lost 10 bases, the J end lost 3 bases, and 16 bases lay between the germline ends. This CDR3 has 13 amino acids.

The chain employs TRBV20-1 and TRBJ2-5, with D maybe TRBD2 (6 bases). Trimming cost V 0 bases and J 1 base, with 15 bases left between them. CDR1 and CDR2 (germline): DFQATT, SNEGSKA (reference sequence). The CDR3 totals 16 residues. The CDR3 is CSARDGLGRLQETQYF. CDR3 sequence (DNA): TGCAGTGCTAGAGATGGGTTGGGGAGGCTCCAAGAGACCCAGTACTTC.

This chain connects TRBV12-3 or TRBV12-4 to TRBJ1-5; TRBD1 might be the D (5 bases). The CDR3 totals 14 residues. V was clipped by 5 bases and J by 2 bases, with 10 bases between them. The CDR3 nucleotides read TGTGCCAGCAGTCGGGGCGACCGCAATCAGCCCCAGCATTTT. Translating it yields CASSRGDRNQPQHF.

This clonotype was observed a few times. The chain recombines TRBV20-1 with TRBJ1-1, with D tentatively TRBD1 (5 bases). With 2 bases removed from V and 0 bases from J, the gap between germline ends came to 16 bases. The germline V gene encodes CDR1 DFQATT and CDR2 SNEGSKA (reference sequence). The CDR3 consists of 16 residues. CDR3 bases: TGCAGTGCTAGATCGCCCACAGGCGGTTTGAACACTGAAGCTTTCTTT. It specifies CSARSPTGGLNTEAFF.

The chain links TRBV6-1 to TRBJ2-3; TRBD2 aligns across 8 bases. Germline CDR1 MNHNS, CDR2 SASEGT. There are 16 residues in the CDR3. The ends lost 6 bases at V and 8 bases at J; junction bases unmatched: 16. CDR3 DNA: TGTGCCAGCAGATTCCGGCGGGGGGTTGGGTTCGGTACGCAGTATTTT. It specifies CASRFRRGVGFGTQYF.

There are a few counts of this clonotype. The gene calls are TRBV20-1 and TRBJ2-1; TRBD2 aligns across 8 bases. The CDR3 covers 13 residues. Germline V gives CDR1 DFQATT, CDR2 SNEGSKA (reference sequence). Trimming cost V 6 bases and J 6 bases; bases outside gene matches: 7. CDR3 DNA sequence: TGCAGTGCCCCAGATCGGGGGGGCAATGAGCAGTTCTTC. The encoded protein is CSAPDRGGNEQFF.

The CDR3 loop reads CASSQVGSYYEQYF. The CDR3 DNA sequence: TGCGCCAGCAGCCAAGTTGGGTCCTACTACGAGCAGTACTTC. The V and J genes are TRBV4-1 and TRBJ2-7; D remains unclear. Per germline, CDR1 MGHRA and CDR2 YSYEKL. The CDR3 extends over 14 amino acids. Trimming left V 1 base short and J 3 bases short, with 10 bases between.

The J gene is TRBJ2-1, the V gene TRBV18; no firm D call. Trimming removed 4 bases at V and 4 bases at J, with 20 bases between. Germline CDR1 and CDR2: KGHSH and LQKENI. The CDR3 length is 17 residues. CDR3 bases: TGTGCCAGCTCACTTATCCCGGTGGGTCAGGTGTACAATGAGCAGTTCTTC. Protein product: CASSLIPVGQVYNEQFF.

This clonotype came up many times. The chain joins TRBV29-1 to TRBJ2-1; 10 bases are shared with TRBD2. This CDR3 has 14 residues. Germline V gene data show CDR1 as SQVTM and CDR2 as ANQGSEA. The V segment lost 7 bases and the J segment 1 base; nucleotides outside the gene matches: 4. The CDR3 DNA reads as TGCAGCGAGCTAGCGGGAGATTCCTACAATGAGCAGTTCTTC. Translating gives CSELAGDSYNEQFF.

V gene TRBV7-2 combines with J gene TRBJ2-1, with no clear D. Germline values: CDR1 SGHTA, CDR2 FQGNSA. CDR3 length equals 16 residues. V lost 5 bases, J lost 7 bases, and 21 bases lay in between. In DNA form, the CDR3 reads TGTGCCAGCAGCCCCCGCCCCGGCGGTGGTGCTAATGAGCAGTTCTTC. Residues: CASSPRPGGGANEQFF. Filled out from reference TRBV7-2 and TRBJ2-1, the complete variable domain reads GAGVSQSPSNKVTEKGKDVELRCDPISGHTALYWYRQSLGQGLEFLIYFQGNSAPDKSGLPSDRFSAERTGGSVSTLTIQRTQQEDSAVYLCASSPRPGGGANEQFFGPGTRLTVL.

A few counts support this clonotype. The chain combines TRBV12-3 or TRBV12-4 with TRBJ2-1; possibly TRBD1 for D (6 bases). Trimming pared 3 bases from V and 5 bases from J, leaving 8 bases between. The CDR3 extends over 13 amino acids. Here the CDR3 DNA reads TGTGCCAGCAGTTTTAACAGGGACAATGAGCAGTTCTTC. It is translated as CASSFNRDNEQFF.

This chain uses TRBV5-6 with TRBJ1-2; unclear D gene. V was shortened by 3 bases and J by 0 bases, with 15 bases between the two germline ends. The length of the CDR3 is 16 residues. From germline, CDR1 is SGHDT and CDR2 YYEEEE. The chain's CDR3 is CASSSPGRGSNYGYTF. The CDR3 DNA follows: TGTGCCAGCAGCTCGCCTGGTCGAGGTTCTAACTATGGCTACACCTTC.

The table lists this clonotype with many counts. The rearrangement links TRBV7-2 to TRBJ2-1; D possibly corresponds to TRBD1 (5 bases). The CDR3 consists of 14 residues. V dropped 5 bases and J dropped 5 bases, with 13 bases sitting between them. Germline V gene data show CDR1 as SGHTA and CDR2 as FQGNSA. The CDR3 protein is CASSPARVDNEQFF. The CDR3 region has the DNA TGTGCCAGCAGCCCCGCCAGGGTAGACAATGAGCAGTTCTTC.

There are a few counts of this clonotype. This chain uses TRBV30 with TRBJ2-7; TRBD2 matches at 9 bases. This CDR3 has 13 amino acids. The junction had 6 bases not matched to a gene; V was cut back by 3 bases and J by 6 bases. Germline V lookup: CDR1 GTSNPN, CDR2 SVGIG (reference sequence). The CDR3 DNA follows: TGTGCCTGGAGGAGGGTAGCGGGGGTCGAGCAGTACTTC. This encodes CAWRRVAGVEQYF.

The chain has TRBV6-2 or TRBV6-3 and TRBJ2-7, with TRBD2 matching 9 bases. CDR3 length equals 16 residues. V lost 0 bases, J lost 3 bases, and 6 bases stayed unmatched. Germline V lookup: CDR1 MNHEY, CDR2 SVGEGT. This CDR3 reads CASSYSILAGDYEQYF. The CDR3 region has the DNA TGTGCCAGCAGTTACTCGATTTTAGCGGGAGACTACGAGCAGTACTTC.

This clonotype was detected a few times. This chain uses TRBV24-1 with TRBJ2-6; D call uncertain. V was cut by 0 bases and J by 0 bases, with 17 bases left in between. The germline gives CDR1 KGHDR, CDR2 SFDVKD. The CDR3 covers 20 residues. The CDR3 DNA follows: TGTGCCACCAGTGATTTGATTCATACAACAAATTACTCTGGGGCCAACGTCCTGACTTTC. This sequence encodes CATSDLIHTTNYSGANVLTF.

The sample holds a few counts of this clonotype. This chain uses TRBV7-9 with TRBJ1-2; D gene unclear. V dropped 1 base and J dropped 4 bases, with 10 bases sitting between them. The CDR3 sequence is 14 residues long. Germline loops: CDR1 SEHNR, CDR2 FQNEAQ (reference sequence). The CDR3 loop reads CASSLVDDIYGYTF. DNA of the CDR3: TGTGCCAGCAGCTTAGTCGACGATATCTATGGCTACACCTTC.

The rearrangement uses TRBV5-1 and TRBJ2-3, with TRBD1 identical over 7 bases. This CDR3 comprises 17 residues. From germline, CDR1 is SGHRS and CDR2 YFSETQ. The V and J ends lost 0 bases and 5 bases, in that order; junction bases with no gene match: 12. CDR3 loop: CASSLEGPSPGGDTQYF. The CDR3 coding sequence is TGCGCCAGCAGCTTGGAGGGGCCCTCCCCAGGGGGAGATACGCAGTATTTT.

V gene TRBV7-6 combines with J gene TRBJ2-3; 9 bases are a match to TRBD2. The germline V gene encodes CDR1 SGHVS and CDR2 FNYEAQ. J was trimmed by 1 base and V by 4 bases; bases with no gene match: 12. This CDR3 comprises 18 residues. The CDR3 bases are TGTGCCAGCAGCTCAGAGAGCGCGGGGGGGCCACGCACAGATACGCAGTATTTT. It specifies CASSSESAGGPRTDTQYF.

The chain links TRBV20-1 to TRBJ1-5; no firm D call. Germline CDR1 DFQATT, CDR2 SNEGSKA (reference sequence). CDR3 length equals 12 residues. Trimming pared 5 bases from V and 7 bases from J, leaving 12 bases between. CDR3 in DNA: TGCAGTGCTCGAGCCGGAACCCAGCCCCAGCATTTT. It translates to CSARAGTQPQHF.

This clonotype was found a few times. The chain joins TRBV28 to TRBJ1-2; TRBD1 aligns across 7 bases. V shed 6 bases, J shed 7 bases, and the junction held 20 bases outside the gene matches. The V gene's germline CDR1 is MDHEN and CDR2 SYDVKM. The CDR3 consists of 17 residues. The chain's CDR3 is CASRNFPPKTGRSGYTF. In DNA, the CDR3 is TGTGCCAGCAGGAACTTTCCCCCCAAGACAGGGAGATCTGGCTACACCTTC.

The chain recombines TRBV6-1 with TRBJ1-2, with 7 nucleotides matching TRBD1. J gave up 5 bases and V 6 bases, and 12 bases lay outside the gene matches. CDR1 and CDR2 (germline): MNHNS, SASEGT. CDR3 length equals 15 residues. The CDR3 nucleotides are TGTGCCAGCAGCCCTTCCGGGACAGCAATTTATGGCTACACCTTC. Translation gives CASSPSGTAIYGYTF.

In this sample, this clonotype turned up a few times. The V call is TRBV12-3 or TRBV12-4, the J call TRBJ2-1; TRBD2 matches at 15 bases. This CDR3 is built from 14 residues. V lost 8 bases, J lost 8 bases, and 4 bases stayed unmatched. CDR3 region: CASGTSGGLDEQFF. CDR3 DNA: TGTGCCAGCGGGACTAGCGGGGGGCTGGATGAGCAGTTCTTC.

V and J are TRBV6-6 and TRBJ1-5, with D unclear. CDR3 length: 13 amino acids. Trimming removed 6 bases from V and 4 bases from J, with 10 bases in between. The germline gives CDR1 MNHNY, CDR2 SVGAGI (reference sequence). In DNA form, the CDR3 reads TGTGCCAGCAGGGCCCTAATAAATCAGCCCCAGCATTTT. As protein: CASRALINQPQHF.